A selection of T cell receptor beta chains follows, all from one sample in a study of molecular identifiers for immune sequencing clone quantification. TCRdb ran MiXCR on the PCR reads and lists one entry per CDR3 protein. This sample has more than 50,000 distinct CDR3 sequences, with under 20% found just once. Sample: naive CD8+ T cells from blood, with Jurkat cell RNA spiked in. The source of these receptors is a human donor in good health. Some libraries in this study had Jurkat cell RNA spiked in. Each CDR3 is given with its conserved first and last residue. The D gene is left open where the match is weak. Clone size is not always given. Where it is, it says once, few, many or a class for expanded clones.

>TRBJ2-1|few|17|TRBV7-9|NA
CASSLVILSYAYNEQFF
TGTGCCAGCAGCTTAGTTATCCTCTCCTATGCCTACAATGAGCAGTTCTTC
>TRBJ1-1|few|14|TRBV19|TRBD1
CASSRAGGYTEAFF
TGTGCCAGTAGTAGGGCAGGGGGCTACACTGAAGCTTTCTTT
>TRBJ1-1|many|16|TRBV5-1|NA
CASRSRDTNPNTEAFF
TGCGCCAGCCGGAGCCGGGACACCAACCCGAACACTGAAGCTTTCTTT
>TRBJ2-2|many|17|TRBV6-5|NA
CASSYLHREGGTGELFF
TGTGCCAGCAGTTACTTACACCGAGAGGGAGGCACCGGGGAGCTGTTTTTT
>TRBJ2-7|many|14|TRBV27|NA
CASSLTGTGYEQYF
TGTGCCAGCAGTTTAACGGGTACGGGCTACGAGCAGTACTTC
>TRBJ1-1|many|15|TRBV19|NA
CASSSPWPTNTEAFF
TGTGCCAGTAGTTCCCCTTGGCCCACGAACACTGAAGCTTTCTTT
>TRBJ2-7|NA|12|TRBV25-1|NA
CASRRGMNEQYF
TGTGCCAGCAGGAGAGGCATGAACGAGCAGTACTTC
>TRBJ2-3|many|17|TRBV19|TRBD2
CASSIDLAGEYTDTQYF
TGTGCCAGTAGTATAGATCTAGCGGGAGAATACACAGATACGCAGTATTTT
>TRBJ2-3|many|14|TRBV18|NA
CASSPLTRRDTQYF
TGTGCCAGCTCACCCCTCACTAGAAGAGATACGCAGTATTTT
>TRBJ1-1|many|13|TRBV30|NA
CAWSIGLNTEAFF
TGTGCCTGGAGTATAGGGTTAAACACTGAAGCTTTCTTT
>TRBJ2-1|many|17|TRBV7-8|TRBD2
CASSPGLAGGPLFEQFF
TGTGCCAGCAGCCCGGGACTAGCGGGAGGGCCTTTATTCGAGCAGTTCTTC
>TRBJ2-3|many|16|TRBV14|TRBD2
CASSTGLVWSTDTQYF
TGTGCCAGCAGCACCGGACTAGTCTGGTCCACAGATACGCAGTATTTT
>TRBJ2-1|NA|12|TRBV24-1|NA
CATSDTEREQFF
TGTGCCACCAGTGATACGGAAAGGGAGCAGTTCTTC
>TRBJ2-3|NA|14|TRBV5-1|NA
CVSSLGQGTDTQYF
TGCGTCAGCAGCTTGGGGCAGGGGACAGATACGCAGTATTTT
>TRBJ2-7|NA|14|TRBV27|TRBD2
CASSLLAGSGEQYF
TGTGCCAGCAGTTTGCTAGCGGGATCGGGGGAGCAGTACTTC
>TRBJ2-7|few|15|TRBV20-1|TRBD2
CSARDIAGVVYEQYF
TGCAGTGCTAGGGATATAGCGGGAGTGGTTTACGAGCAGTACTTC
>TRBJ1-2|many|15|TRBV13|TRBD1
CASSRGTDINYGYTF
TGTGCCAGCAGCAGGGGGACAGACATCAACTATGGCTACACCTTC
>TRBJ2-5|NA|12|TRBV6-5|NA
CASSQSGETQYF
TGTGCCAGCAGCCAATCCGGAGAGACCCAGTACTTC
>TRBJ1-4|many|13|TRBV4-1|NA
CASSQGTDEKLFF
TGCGCCAGCAGCCAAGGGACGGATGAAAAACTGTTTTTT
>TRBJ1-2|many|14|TRBV29-1|NA
CSVEGTALNYGYTF
TGCAGCGTTGAAGGGACAGCCCTTAACTATGGCTACACCTTC
>TRBJ2-1|NA|16|TRBV9|TRBD2
CASSPLAGGPYNEQFF
TGTGCCAGCAGCCCCCTCGCGGGAGGGCCGTACAATGAGCAGTTCTTC
>TRBJ2-5|many|13|TRBV6-1|TRBD1
CASNEGAQETQYF
TGTGCCAGCAACGAGGGGGCTCAAGAGACCCAGTACTTC
>TRBJ2-5|many|18|TRBV7-8|TRBD2
CASSLALAGGPGIETQYF
TGTGCCAGCAGCTTAGCTCTAGCGGGAGGGCCGGGAATAGAGACCCAGTACTTC
>TRBJ2-7|many|12|TRBV11-2|NA
CASSFDSYEQYF
TGTGCCAGCAGCTTTGACAGCTACGAGCAGTACTTC
>TRBJ2-1|NA|12|TRBV29-1|NA
CSVVSGDNGQFF
TGCAGCGTAGTTAGCGGTGACAATGGGCAGTTCTTC
>TRBJ2-7|many|17|TRBV28|TRBD1
CASSYQSGTGAFYEQYF
TGTGCCAGCAGTTACCAATCCGGGACAGGGGCCTTTTACGAGCAGTACTTC